Each of the 17 T cell receptor beta chains below was sequenced from the same sample in a study of blood T cell repertoires in COVID-19. Using immunoSEQ multiplex PCR, the repertoire was profiled, and TCRdb retains in-frame clones only, with some absent. The sample has 75,000 to 100,000 clones, about 83% seen once; the top ten hold less than 6.5%. Sample: peripheral blood. These receptors were taken from a man aged 60 to 75 with acute or convalescent COVID-19.

The rearrangement uses TRBV27 and TRBJ1-5, with TRBD1 matching over 7 bases. Germline lookup yields CDR1 MNHEY and CDR2 SMNVEV (reference sequence). V gave up 6 bases and J gave up 2 bases; unmatched junction bases: 4. This CDR3 region has 14 residues. Written as DNA, the CDR3 is TGTGCCAGCAGCTTAGGGACAGGCAATCAGCCCCAGCATTTT. The encoded protein is CASSLGTGNQPQHF.

The rearrangement joins TRBV4-2 to TRBJ1-6; a weak D match, TRBD1 (6 bases). Germline values: CDR1 LGHNA, CDR2 YNFKEQ. The CDR3 extends over 18 amino acids. The V and J ends lost 0 bases and 0 bases respectively, with 12 bases between them. The CDR3, as DNA: TGTGCCAGCAGCCAAGATCGGACAGAATACTCCTATAATTCACCCCTCCACTTT. This sequence encodes CASSQDRTEYSYNSPLHF.

The genes are TRBV19 and TRBJ1-1; TRBD1 matches at 8 bases. The trim removed 7 bases at V and 4 bases at J, leaving 2 bases unmatched. The CDR3 sequence is 12 residues long. CDR1 and CDR2 from the germline V gene are LNHDA and SQIVND (reference sequence). This chain's CDR3 is CASNTGGTEAFF. DNA of the CDR3: TGTGCCAGTAACACAGGGGGCACTGAAGCTTTCTTT. Complete variable domain (other parts from reference TRBV19 and TRBJ1-1): DGGITQSPKYLFRKEGQNVTLSCEQNLNHDAMYWYRQDPGQGLRLIYYSQIVNDFQKGDIAEGYSVSREKKESFPLTVTSAQKNPTAFYLCASNTGGTEAFFGQGTRLTVV.

This chain joins TRBV6-6 and TRBJ2-3; the D gene is possibly TRBD2 (5 bases). Germline lookup yields CDR1 MNHNY and CDR2 SVGAGI (reference sequence). Trimming took 8 bases from V and 2 from J, leaving 11 bases between them. This CDR3 spans 13 amino acids. The CDR3 nucleotides are TGTGCCAGCTGGAGAGGGATCACAGATACGCAGTATTTT. This encodes CASWRGITDTQYF.

The chain carries TRBV29-1 and TRBJ1-1; D is ambiguous. This CDR3 is 12 amino acids long. V lost 4 bases, J lost 5 bases, and 11 bases lay in between. Germline lookup yields CDR1 SQVTM and CDR2 ANQGSEA. The CDR3 coding sequence is TGCAGCGTTGCCTCCAGTTGGACTGAAGCTTTCTTT. Translated, it gives CSVASSWTEAFF.

CDR3 residues: CATSDIGAPGDNEQFF. The CDR3 coding sequence is TGTGCCACCAGTGATATAGGGGCGCCTGGGGACAATGAGCAGTTCTTC. The genes are TRBV24-1 and TRBJ2-1; tentatively, D is TRBD1 (5 bases). Germline lookup yields CDR1 KGHDR and CDR2 SFDVKD. Trimming removed 3 bases from V and 5 bases from J, with 16 bases in between. The CDR3 covers 16 residues.

This chain connects TRBV19 to TRBJ1-2; D call uncertain. Trimming shortened V by 7 bases and J by 2 bases, and 8 bases separated the two germline ends. Germline CDR1 is LNHDA and CDR2 is SQIVND (reference sequence). The CDR3 spans 12 residues. As DNA, the CDR3 is TGTGCCAGTAAAGAGGGAAACTATGGCTACACCTTC. It encodes CASKEGNYGYTF. Using reference TRBV19 and TRBJ1-2 for the parts outside the CDR3, the full variable domain is DGGITQSPKYLFRKEGQNVTLSCEQNLNHDAMYWYRQDPGQGLRLIYYSQIVNDFQKGDIAEGYSVSREKKESFPLTVTSAQKNPTAFYLCASKEGNYGYTFGSGTRLTVV.

As DNA, the CDR3 is TGTGCCAGCAGCTCAAGACGGAGTGTAATAATGAACACTGAAGCTTTCTTT. Its translation is CASSSRRSVIMNTEAFF. The chain uses TRBV7-2 and TRBJ1-1, with D unclear. This CDR3 has 17 residues. Germline V gives CDR1 SGHTA, CDR2 FQGNSA. Trimming left V 4 bases short and J 0 bases short, with 18 bases between.

This clone has only one observation. The V and J genes are TRBV27 and TRBJ2-7; D is possibly TRBD1 (6 bases). The germline gives CDR1 MNHEY, CDR2 SMNVEV (reference sequence). CDR3 length equals 14 residues. Trimming cost V 6 bases and J 1 base, with 13 bases left between them. The CDR3 spells CASSLTGSSYEQYF. In DNA, the CDR3 is TGTGCCAGCAGCTTAACAGGGAGTTCCTACGAGCAGTACTTC.

The V and J genes are TRBV3-1 (or the pseudogene TRBV3-2) and TRBJ2-3; maybe TRBD2 (6 bases). The CDR3 has 18 residues. Germline CDR1 reads LGHDT; CDR2 reads YNNKEL (reference sequence). Trimming left V 2 bases short and J 1 base short, with 19 bases between. The DNA of the CDR3 is TGTGCCAGCAGCCAATTACCCGGGGGAGCCCGCCGCACAGATACGCAGTATTTT. Translated, it gives CASSQLPGGARRTDTQYF.

The chain is built from TRBV29-1 and TRBJ1-1, with D possibly TRBD1 on 6 matching bases. CDR3 length equals 10 residues. V gave up 6 bases and J gave up 7 bases, with 9 bases separating them. Germline V lookup: CDR1 SQVTM, CDR2 ANQGSEA. The CDR3 protein is CSVEQGEAFF. CDR3 DNA sequence: TGCAGCGTGGAACAGGGTGAAGCTTTCTTT.

The chain combines TRBV7-2 with TRBJ2-1; D possibly corresponds to TRBD2 (7 bases). Germline values: CDR1 SGHTA, CDR2 FQGNSA. The CDR3 runs 19 residues. Trimming cost V 7 bases and J 0 bases, with 25 bases left between them. The CDR3 spells CASITRGLGGEGSYNEQFF. CDR3 DNA: TGTGCCAGCATCACAAGGGGTCTAGGGGGGGAAGGCTCCTACAATGAGCAGTTCTTC. The variable domain in full, completed from reference TRBV7-2 and TRBJ2-1, reads GAGVSQSPSNKVTEKGKDVELRCDPISGHTALYWYRQSLGQGLEFLIYFQGNSAPDKSGLPSDRFSAERTGGSVSTLTIQRTQQEDSAVYLCASITRGLGGEGSYNEQFFGPGTRLTVL.

The J gene is TRBJ1-2, the V gene TRBV14; D ambiguous. Germline values: CDR1 SGHDN, CDR2 FVKESK. There are 13 residues in the CDR3. The V end lost 4 bases, the J end lost 2 bases, and 8 bases lay between the germline ends. The CDR3 coding sequence is TGTGCCAGCAGCCCGGCGGGAAACTATGGCTACACCTTC. Residues: CASSPAGNYGYTF.

This sequence joins TRBV12-3 or TRBV12-4 and TRBJ1-2; TRBD1 aligns across 8 bases. The V gene end was trimmed by 4 bases and the J gene end by 4 bases; junction bases not matched to a gene: 2. This CDR3 has 13 residues. In DNA form, the CDR3 reads TGTGCCAGCAGTTCCACAGGGGGCTATGGCTACACCTTC. Translation: CASSSTGGYGYTF.

The J gene is TRBJ2-3, the V gene TRBV2, with TRBD2 identical over 11 bases. CDR1 and CDR2 from the germline V gene are SNHLY and FYNNEI. V was pared by 6 bases and J by 0 bases, with 14 bases of the junction left unmatched. The CDR3 runs to 19 residues. The chain's CDR3 is CASSKPLAGGHPSTDTQYF. DNA for the CDR3: TGTGCCAGCAGCAAACCGCTAGCGGGGGGTCACCCTAGCACAGATACGCAGTATTTT.

This clone has just one count. The V and J genes are TRBV10-3 and TRBJ2-1, with D tentatively TRBD2 (6 bases). Per germline, CDR1 ENHRY and CDR2 SYGVKD. The V gene lost 3 bases and the J gene lost 8 bases, with 11 bases spanning the gap. CDR3 length: 13 amino acids. CDR3 DNA sequence: TGTGCCATCAGTGACGGGGGACGAGATGAGCAGTTCTTC. Its translation is CAISDGGRDEQFF.

This clone has only one observation. This chain joins TRBV7-2 and TRBJ2-5, with a tentative D call TRBD2 (6 bases). This CDR3 contains 15 residues. CDR1 is SGHTA and CDR2 is FQGNSA in the germline V gene. V was shortened by 3 bases and J by 2 bases, with 13 bases between the two germline ends. This CDR3 is CASSFSGTGQETQYF. The CDR3 DNA sequence: TGTGCCAGCAGCTTTAGCGGCACAGGACAAGAGACCCAGTACTTC.